This TCR beta chain was obtained from a study of blood T cell repertoires in COVID-19. On the study more broadly: PBMCs, B-cell-depleted T cells, or T cells were the source of the cDNA or gDNA that made up the material.

The CDR3 extends over 13 amino acids. Germline assignment: CDR1 SGHTA and CDR2 FQGTGA. V was trimmed by 1 base and J by 7 bases, leaving 8 bases between them. Original analysis: Amplification of reference gene primers was used by the study to estimate nucleated cell counts. The method was immunoSEQ multiplex PCR; TCRdb's version includes in-frame clones alone and lacks a portion of them. The DNA gave D and trimming, while V, J and clone size come from that table. Of 50,000 or so clones in the sample, roughly 76% were seen once. This sequence was found in a woman aged 55-70 years with acute or convalescent COVID-19. Source material: peripheral blood. V and J are TRBV7-3 and TRBJ2-1; D is perhaps TRBD2 (5 bases). The CDR3 loop reads CASSLNPGNEQFF. The CDR3 nucleotides are TGTGCCAGCAGCTTAAATCCGGGGAATGAGCAGTTCTTC.